The 21 T cell receptor beta chains reported below all come from one sample, sequenced in a study of metastatic and nonmetastatic thyroid tumors (dated by TCRdb to the early 2020s). Receptor amplification or capture employed PCR. The reads were generated on an Illumina HiSeq 4000. TCRdb cleaned the public reads at Q25 with fastp, built clones with MiXCR and kept in-frame beta chains. This sample is represented by 20,000 to 25,000 clones; 20% to 25% of them were singletons. 4% to 5.5% of the sample comes from the top ten. No treatment had been received by any patient before thyroid surgery. The specimen sequenced was adjacent normal tissue. All receptors come from a female donor with papillary thyroid cancer or a benign thyroid nodule (not recorded which). Some clones in this sample may be carry-over from other donors' samples.

Relative to its sample, this clone is medium-sized. This rearrangement joins TRBV27 to TRBJ1-5; D is ambiguous. V shed 6 bases and J shed 4 bases, with 13 bases lying between them. The CDR3 loop spans 14 amino acids. CDR1 MNHEY and CDR2 SMNVEV come from the germline V gene (reference sequence). The CDR3 is CASRALMGNQPQHF. The CDR3 DNA reads TGTGCCAGCAGAGCTCTGATGGGGAATCAGCCCCAGCATTTT.

Turning to this clone: The junction departs from the called germline gene at one end, perhaps through a read error. The rearrangement links TRBV20-1 to TRBJ2-1; 9 nucleotides align to TRBD2. CDR1 is DFQATT and CDR2 is SNEGSKA in the germline V gene (reference sequence). This CDR3 has 15 amino acids. The CDR3 reads CSGRDPKRGVNEQLF. The CDR3 DNA sequence: TGCAGTGGTAGAGATCCGAAGCGGGGGGTGAATGAGCAGTTATTC.

This clone was recorded at least ten times. The genes are TRBV9 and TRBJ1-1; D remains ambiguous. CDR1 is SGDLS and CDR2 is YYNGEE in the germline V gene. Trimming took 0 bases from V and 1 from J, leaving 10 bases between them. This CDR3 has 15 residues. The CDR3 reads CASSVGWGKNTEAFF. CDR3 bases: TGTGCCAGCAGCGTAGGGTGGGGAAAGAACACTGAAGCTTTCTTT.

In this sample, this clone is medium-sized. J is TRBJ2-1 and V is TRBV9; D gene uncertain. The CDR3 is 11 amino acids. Trimming removed 4 bases at V and 9 bases at J, with 8 bases between. Germline values: CDR1 SGDLS, CDR2 YYNGEE. The chain's CDR3 is CASSRTSEQFF. As DNA, the CDR3 is TGTGCCAGCAGCCGGACCAGTGAGCAGTTCTTC.

The chain employs TRBV28 and TRBJ1-1; weak D call: TRBD1 (5 bases). Deletions cut 5 bases from V and 7 bases from J, with 14 bases between. The length of the CDR3 is 13 residues. CDR1 and CDR2 (germline): MDHEN, SYDVKM. In DNA, the CDR3 is TGTGCCAGCAGTCTCAAAGGGGCAAATGAAGCTTTCTTT. It specifies CASSLKGANEAFF.

This clone was counted ten times or more. The J gene is TRBJ2-7, the V gene TRBV5-1; D remains ambiguous. The CDR3 is 14 amino acids. CDR1 and CDR2 (germline): SGHRS, YFSETQ. Deletions cut 5 bases from V and 7 bases from J, with 19 bases between. The CDR3 loop is CASRPPDTPLEQYF. The DNA for the CDR3 is TGCGCCAGCAGGCCACCGGATACCCCATTGGAGCAGTACTTC.

This clone was detected many times. The chain links TRBV9 to TRBJ2-7, with 7 bases that match TRBD1. V lost 0 bases to trimming and J lost 3 bases; unmatched junction nucleotides: 6. This CDR3 has 15 amino acids. The germline CDR1 and CDR2 sequences are SGDLS and YYNGEE. As DNA, the CDR3 is TGTGCCAGCAGCGTAGGGGTAGGGGGCGGCTACGAGCAGTACTTC. Translating it yields CASSVGVGGGYEQYF.

This clone was detected ten times or more. A read error may be the cause here, since a much bigger clone is one base away. This chain links TRBV9 with TRBJ2-1; possible D gene TRBD1, 6 bases. Trimming removed 4 bases at V and 2 bases at J, with 13 bases between. The CDR3 runs 15 residues. CDR1 SGDLS and CDR2 YYNGEE come from the germline V gene. The CDR3: CASSPRGFAYNEQFF. The CDR3 DNA reads as TGTGCCAGCAGCCCCAGGGGCTTCGCCTACAATGAGCAGTTCTTC.

This clone was seen a handful of times. Given a much more abundant clone one base away, this may be a read error. The V gene is TRBV9, the J gene TRBJ2-1; tentatively, D is TRBD1 or TRBD2 (5 bases each). Germline CDR1 and CDR2: SGDLS and YYNGEE. This CDR3 comprises 15 residues. The CDR3 reads CASRVGDLPYNEQFF. CDR3 coding DNA: TGTGCCAGCAGAGTAGGGGACCTACCCTACAATGAGCAGTTCTTC. The entire variable domain, with the rest obtained from reference TRBV9 and TRBJ2-1, is as follows: DSGVTQTPKHLITATGQRVTLRCSPRSGDLSVYWYQQSLDQGLQFLIQYYNGEERAKGNILERFSAQQFPDLHSELNLSSLELGDSALYFCASRVGDLPYNEQFFGPGTRLTVL.

This clone was observed a handful of times. The rearrangement links TRBV6-2 or TRBV6-3 to TRBJ1-2, with D possibly being TRBD1 (6 bases). The CDR3 runs 14 residues. Germline CDR1 is MNHEY and CDR2 is SVGEGT. The V gene lost 5 bases and the J gene lost 4 bases, with 14 bases spanning the gap. The CDR3 loop is CASSLGQPSYGYTF. The DNA for the CDR3 is TGTGCCAGCAGTCTTGGACAGCCCAGCTATGGCTACACCTTC.

This clone has ten or more counts. The chain links TRBV19 to TRBJ2-6, with 8 bases matching TRBD1. This CDR3 contains 17 residues. V gave up 3 bases and J gave up 0 bases; unmatched junction bases: 4. From germline, CDR1 is LNHDA and CDR2 SQIVND (reference sequence). As DNA, the CDR3 is TGTGCCAGTAGTATGGGACAGGTGACCTCTGGGGCCAACGTCCTGACTTTC. Its translation: CASSMGQVTSGANVLTF.

This clone counts as medium-sized (0.01 to 0.1%). The chain employs TRBV2 and TRBJ2-7; TRBD2 matches 8 bases. Germline CDR1 SNHLY, CDR2 FYNNEI. The CDR3 consists of 14 residues. The V segment lost 10 bases and the J segment 6 bases; nucleotides outside the gene matches: 14. The CDR3 spells CATKGAGLASEQYF. CDR3 nucleotides: TGTGCCACTAAAGGGGCAGGACTAGCAAGCGAGCAGTACTTC.

This clone has just one count. This chain connects TRBV7-9 to TRBJ1-2, with 7 nucleotides matching TRBD1. This CDR3 has 14 amino acids. V lost 5 bases to trimming and J lost 4 bases; unmatched junction nucleotides: 7. Germline CDR1 is SEHNR and CDR2 is FQNEAQ (reference sequence). CDR3 sequence (DNA): TGTGCCAGCAGCCTAAGACAGGGAGCCTATGGCTACACCTTC. Protein product: CASSLRQGAYGYTF.

The chain couples TRBV3-1 to TRBJ2-1, with TRBD1 as a possible D gene (6 bases). The CDR3 totals 14 residues. CDR1 and CDR2 from the germline V gene are LGHDT and YNNKEL (reference sequence). The V and J ends lost 0 bases and 12 bases respectively, with 15 bases between them. For the CDR3, the DNA is TGTGCCAGCAGCCAAGACAGGGGACCCTACTGGCAGTTCTTC. As protein: CASSQDRGPYWQFF.

This clone showed up just once. This is likely a read error, given that the CDR3 carries no conserved phenylalanine or tryptophan at its end. This chain joins TRBV6-4 and TRBJ2-7; no clear D. Germline loops: CDR1 MRHNA, CDR2 SNTAGT. V lost 2 bases and J lost 0, with 20 bases in between. The CDR3 runs to 18 residues. CDR3: CASSDELSGDWGSYEQYI. The CDR3 nucleotides read TGTGCCAGCAGTGACGAATTGAGTGGAGACTGGGGCTCCTACGAGCAGTACATC.

This sequence joins TRBV20-1 and TRBJ2-7; D call uncertain. In germline, CDR1 is DFQATT, CDR2 SNEGSKA (reference sequence). This CDR3 is built from 14 residues. V was pared by 1 base and J by 5 bases, with 15 bases between. The CDR3: CSARGGVAPNEQYF. CDR3 nucleotides: TGCAGTGCTAGAGGTGGGGTCGCTCCCAACGAGCAGTACTTC.

This clone was seen at least ten times. This chain joins TRBV29-1 and TRBJ2-2, with D perhaps TRBD1 (6 bases). The CDR3 has 12 residues. V shed 7 bases and J shed 3 bases, with 9 bases lying between them. Germline assignment: CDR1 SQVTM and CDR2 ANQGSEA. CDR3: CSAGQYTGELFF. DNA of the CDR3: TGCAGCGCCGGACAGTACACCGGGGAGCTGTTTTTT.

The J gene is TRBJ2-2, the V gene TRBV6-1, with TRBD1 identical over 9 bases. With 5 bases clipped from V and 5 bases from J, the junction kept 12 bases outside the gene matches. The CDR3 sequence is 17 residues long. Germline assignment: CDR1 MNHNS and CDR2 SASEGT. For the CDR3, the DNA is TGTGCCAGCAGTCAACCGGGACAGGGAATAGTTACCGGGGAGCTGTTTTTT. It specifies CASSQPGQGIVTGELFF.

This clone has only a few counts. The J gene is TRBJ2-5, the V gene TRBV6-4; D gene ambiguous. Germline V lookup: CDR1 MRHNA, CDR2 SNTAGT. V was shortened by 4 bases and J by 8 bases, with 8 bases between the two germline ends. CDR3 length: 11 amino acids. The CDR3 coding sequence is TGTGCCAGCAGTGTTCAAGTTACCCAGTACTTC. Encoded protein: CASSVQVTQYF.

The J gene is TRBJ2-7, the V gene TRBV2, with D possibly being TRBD1 (5 bases). Trimming removed 6 bases at V and 2 bases at J, with 17 bases between. Germline CDR1 and CDR2: SNHLY and FYNNEI. CDR3 length: 15 residues. CDR3 protein: CASRSTVFGTYEQYF. In nucleotides, the CDR3 is TGTGCCAGCAGGTCGACAGTTTTCGGAACCTACGAGCAGTACTTC.

This clone is judged medium-sized. The chain is built from TRBV19 and TRBJ2-7; 8 nucleotides agree with TRBD2. V dropped 8 bases and J dropped 4; count of bases not matched to a gene: 13. This CDR3 contains 15 residues. CDR1 and CDR2 from the germline V gene are LNHDA and SQIVND (reference sequence). The CDR3 DNA reads as TGTGCCAGTGGTCTTCCGGGACTAGGTATATACGAGCAGTACTTC. It is translated as CASGLPGLGIYEQYF.